This is a list of T cell receptor beta chains from one sample in a study of Graves' ophthalmopathy and Graves' hyperthyroidism. Via MiXCR, TCRdb re-called the multiplex PCR reads, giving one row per CDR3 protein. The repertoire holds about 640,000 distinct CDR3 sequences, with more than 40% as singletons. Input material: peripheral blood. These receptors were collected from an adult man with Graves' ophthalmopathy. Each CDR3 is given with its conserved first and last residue. The D gene is left open where the match is weak. Clone sizes are given selectively: once, few, many, or a class where the clone is expanded.

size | J | D | V | CDR3 | DNA
few | TRBJ1-2 | - | TRBV25-1 | CASSARSAAHYGYTF | TGTGCCAGCAGTGCTAGGTCAGCAGCGCACTATGGCTACACCTTC
- | TRBJ1-5 | - | TRBV20-1 | CSANKELDTNQPQHF | TGCAGTGCTAATAAAGAACTAGACACCAATCAGCCCCAGCATTTT
- | TRBJ1-4 | - | TRBV10-3 | CAISETGRSNEKLFF | TGTGCCATCAGTGAGACAGGGAGATCTAATGAAAAACTGTTTTTT
- | TRBJ2-5 | TRBD2 | TRBV20-1 | CSARLAGDQETQYF | TGCAGTGCTAGACTAGCGGGGGACCAAGAGACCCAGTACTTC
- | TRBJ1-6 | - | TRBV2 | CASTTMRQVDSPLHF | TGTGCCAGCACTACCATGAGACAGGTTGACTCACCCCTCCACTTT
many | TRBJ2-5 | - | TRBV12-3/TRBV12-4 | CASSRRGGETQYF | TGTGCCAGCAGCCGCAGGGGCGGGGAGACCCAGTACTTC
many | TRBJ1-5 | - | TRBV12-3/TRBV12-4 | CASSLSSNQPQHF | TGTGCCAGCAGCTTAAGTAGCAATCAGCCCCAGCATTTT
- | TRBJ2-3 | TRBD2 | TRBV29-1 | CSVGLTSGNTQYF | TGCAGCGTTGGTCTTACTAGCGGGAATACGCAGTATTTT
- | TRBJ1-5 | TRBD1 | TRBV6-5 | CASSTRDRFNQPQHF | TGTGCCAGTAGTACCCGGGACAGGTTCAATCAGCCCCAGCATTTT
- | TRBJ1-2 | TRBD1 | TRBV20-1 | CSASTGGLGYTF | TGCAGTGCTTCGACAGGGGGCCTTGGCTACACCTTC
- | TRBJ2-2 | TRBD1 | TRBV7-9 | CASSLQHAGGGELLF | TGTGCCAGCAGCTTACAGCACGCAGGGGGCGGGGAGCTGCTTTTT
- | TRBJ2-7 | - | TRBV10-3 | CASSTDSWSAASYEQYF | TGTGCCAGCAGTACCGACTCCTGGTCCGCCGCCTCCTACGAGCAGTACTTC
- | TRBJ2-1 | TRBD2 | TRBV20-1 | CSVPSGRGYEQFF | TGCAGTGTTCCTAGCGGGAGAGGGTATGAGCAGTTCTTC
- | TRBJ2-7 | TRBD1 | TRBV2 | CASRKGTGSRYEQYF | TGTGCCAGCAGAAAGGGGACAGGGAGCAGATACGAGCAGTACTTC
many | TRBJ1-2 | - | TRBV4-2 | CASNPHTF | TGTGCCAGCAACCCTCACACCTTC
many | TRBJ1-5 | - | TRBV6-6 | CASTPGVQPQHF | TGTGCCAGCACCCCAGGGGTTCAGCCCCAGCATTTT
- | TRBJ1-5 | TRBD1 | TRBV7-2 | CASSPGTGGYNQPQHF | TGTGCCAGCAGTCCCGGGACAGGGGGTTACAATCAGCCCCAGCATTTT
few | TRBJ2-7 | - | TRBV2 | CASSYLSDLSGSEQYF | TGTGCCAGCAGTTACTTATCCGACCTTTCGGGTAGCGAGCAGTACTTC
- | TRBJ1-5 | - | TRBV4-2 | CASSQDLGGNLRQPQHF | TGTGCCAGCAGCCAAGATTTAGGAGGGAACTTACGGCAGCCCCAGCATTTT
- | TRBJ1-4 | - | TRBV15 | CATSSQASGKLFF | TGTGCCACCAGCAGCCAGGCGAGTGGAAAACTGTTTTTT
once | TRBJ2-1 | TRBD2 | TRBV25-1 | CASSELGGGTRDNEQFF | TGTGCCAGCAGTGAATTGGGGGGGGGGACTCGCGACAATGAGCAGTTCTTC
- | TRBJ2-3 | - | TRBV10-3 | CAIGSDTQYF | TGTGCCATCGGCTCGGATACGCAGTATTTT
many | TRBJ1-5 | - | TRBV12-3/TRBV12-4 | CASSLAGGSNQPQHF | TGCGCCAGCAGCTTGGCCGGGGGGAGCAATCAGCCCCAGCATTTT
many | TRBJ1-2 | TRBD1 | TRBV20-1 | CSARDTGGSYGYTF | TGCAGTGCTAGAGATACAGGGGGGAGCTATGGCTACACCTTC
- | TRBJ2-7 | - | TRBV20-1 | CSANDNEQYF | TGCAGTGCCAACGACAACGAGCAGTACTTC
many | TRBJ2-6 | TRBD2 | TRBV10-3 | CATQRLASTGANVLTF | TGTGCCACCCAAAGACTAGCGTCGACTGGGGCCAACGTCCTGACTTTC
- | TRBJ2-5 | - | TRBV10-3 | CASFSPPGPTQETQYF | TGTGCCAGCTTTTCTCCGCCGGGACCGACACAAGAGACCCAGTACTTC
- | TRBJ2-7 | - | TRBV20-1 | CSARLREQYF | TGCAGTGCTAGGTTAAGGGAGCAGTACTTC
- | TRBJ1-5 | - | TRBV28 | CASCQEYNQPQHF | TGTGCCAGTTGTCAAGAGTACAATCAGCCCCAGCATTTT
- | TRBJ2-7 | - | TRBV3-1 | CASSQGRGSYEQYF | TGCGCCAGCAGCCAAGGCCGGGGATCCTACGAGCAGTACTTC
many | TRBJ2-5 | - | TRBV7-7 | CASSSSKGQTQYF | TGTGCCAGCAGCTCCTCGAAGGGGCAGACCCAGTACTTC
- | TRBJ2-1 | TRBD2 | TRBV7-9 | CASSMGLAAEQFF | TGTGCCAGCAGCATGGGACTAGCGGCCGAGCAGTTCTTC
few | TRBJ2-5 | TRBD2 | TRBV4-2 | CASSQDQASGGETQYF | TGTGCCAGCAGCCAAGACCAGGCTAGCGGGGGTGAGACCCAGTACTTC
- | TRBJ2-7 | - | TRBV14 | CASSQETRVGGEQYF | TGTGCCAGCAGCCAAGAAACAAGGGTCGGCGGCGAGCAGTACTTC
- | TRBJ2-6 | - | TRBV7-9 | CACSWRGANVLTF | TGTGCCTGCAGCTGGCGGGGGGCCAACGTCCTGACTTTC
once | TRBJ1-1 | TRBD1 | TRBV29-1 | CSMTGGSTEAFF | TGCAGCATGACAGGGGGGTCGACTGAAGCTTTCTTT
many | TRBJ2-2 | - | TRBV5-5 | CASSLTGWETGELFF | TGTGCCAGCAGCTTGACGGGCTGGGAAACCGGGGAGCTGTTTTTT
many | TRBJ2-6 | - | TRBV10-3 | CAIPDRCAGANVLTF | TGTGCCATACCGGACAGATGCGCTGGGGCCAACGTCCTGACTTTC
- | TRBJ1-5 | TRBD1 | TRBV5-5 | CASSLYRGETQHF | TGTGCCAGCAGCTTGTACAGGGGCGAGACCCAGCATTTT
- | TRBJ2-5 | TRBD2 | TRBV29-1 | CSVAVGGQETQYF | TGCAGCGTCGCCGTGGGAGGGCAAGAGACCCAGTACTTC
- | TRBJ2-2 | - | TRBV2 | CASSSAQNTGKLFF | TGTGCCAGCAGTTCCGCACAGAACACCGGGAAGCTGTTTTTT
many | TRBJ1-1 | - | TRBV2 | CASRAGQRGTSEAFF | TGTGCCAGCAGGGCTGGACAGCGGGGGACCTCTGAAGCTTTCTTT
few | TRBJ2-6 | TRBD1 | TRBV30 | CAWGRGHGANVLTF | TGTGCCTGGGGCAGGGGGCATGGGGCCAACGTCCTGACTTTC
many | TRBJ2-5 | - | TRBV7-7 | CASAFGYQETQYF | TGTGCCAGCGCCTTTGGGTACCAAGAGACCCAGTACTTC
- | TRBJ2-7 | - | TRBV29-1 | CSGRAYEQYF | TGCAGCGGGAGGGCCTACGAGCAGTACTTC
many | TRBJ2-7 | - | TRBV7-9 | CASSFGVYEQYF | TGTGCCAGCAGCTTTGGGGTATACGAGCAGTACTTC
many | TRBJ1-3 | - | TRBV13 | CASSLKQGIGNTIYF | TGTGCCAGCAGCTTAAAGCAGGGTATCGGAAACACCATATATTTT
few | TRBJ2-7 | TRBD2 | TRBV6-6 | CASSYRGGGIYEQYF | TGTGCCAGCAGTTACCGGGGCGGGGGTATCTACGAGCAGTACTTC
many | TRBJ2-7 | - | TRBV12-3/TRBV12-4 | CASSLDLRYEQYF | TGTGCCAGCAGTTTGGACCTCCGCTACGAGCAGTACTTC
many | TRBJ1-2 | - | TRBV7-2 | CASSLGPAVSYGYTF | TGTGCCAGCAGCTTGGGTCCGGCGGTTTCCTATGGCTACACCTTC